Shown below are 15 T cell receptor beta chains from a single sample sequenced in a study of Ad26.COV2.S vaccination and SARS-CoV-2 variants. TCRdb's table, derived via immunoSEQ multiplex PCR, lists solely in-frame clones and lacks some. The data contain some 190,000 clones, approximately 90% of them singletons. The sample in question was peripheral blood, obtained after recovery from COVID-19. The receptors originated from a human donor who had recovered from COVID-19.

The V call is TRBV10-3, the J call TRBJ1-2; 8 nucleotides match TRBD1. Trimming took 2 bases from V and 6 from J; bases not matched to a gene: 5. Germline V gene data show CDR1 as ENHRY and CDR2 as SYGVKD. The CDR3 covers 14 residues. CDR3 amino acids: CAISERQGANGYTF. CDR3 DNA sequence: TGTGCCATCAGTGAGAGGCAGGGGGCGAATGGCTACACCTTC.

This clone has more than one count but fewer than ten. The rearrangement joins TRBV28 to TRBJ1-5; D is undetermined. V lost 6 bases to trimming and J lost 3 bases, with 12 bases between them. CDR3 size: 14 residues. CDR1 and CDR2 from the germline V gene are MDHEN and SYDVKM. The CDR3 loop is CASSPGMDNQPQHF. The CDR3 DNA reads as TGTGCCAGCAGCCCGGGGATGGACAATCAGCCCCAGCATTTT.

The chain joins TRBV7-9 to TRBJ2-7, with 12 bases aligning to TRBD2. The CDR3 is 16 amino acids. The germline CDR1 and CDR2 sequences are SEHNR and FQNEAQ (reference sequence). V lost 3 bases, J lost 2 bases, and 5 bases stayed unmatched. In DNA, the CDR3 is TGTGCCAGCAGCTTTTTCCGGACTAGCGGGACCTACGAGCAGTACTTC. It specifies CASSFFRTSGTYEQYF.

In its sample, this clone was seen once. V gene TRBV5-1 combines with J gene TRBJ2-1; maybe TRBD1 (6 bases). From germline, CDR1 is SGHRS and CDR2 YFSETQ. The CDR3 loop spans 14 amino acids. Trimming took 2 bases from V and 10 from J, leaving 16 bases between them. The CDR3 nucleotides read TGCGCCAGCAGCTTTCGACCAGGGGAATGGGAGCAGTTCTTC. This sequence encodes CASSFRPGEWEQFF.

The chain employs TRBV4-2 and TRBJ1-6; 9 bases match TRBD1. This CDR3 is built from 16 residues. Germline loops: CDR1 LGHNA, CDR2 YNFKEQ. Trimming took 3 bases from V and 7 from J; bases not matched to a gene: 7. CDR3 sequence (DNA): TGTGCCAGCAGCCAGACAGGGGGATTCCGAAATTCACCCCTCCACTTT. This translates into CASSQTGGFRNSPLHF.

The chain couples TRBV5-1 to TRBJ1-6; no firm D call. CDR1 and CDR2 from the germline V gene are SGHRS and YFSETQ. Trimming left V 2 bases short and J 4 bases short, with 10 bases between. The CDR3 covers 15 residues. The CDR3 DNA follows: TGCGCCAGCAGCTTACTCGACGGATATAATTCACCCCTCCACTTT. Translated: CASSLLDGYNSPLHF.

The chain is built from TRBV7-9 and TRBJ2-7; D is ambiguous. This CDR3 region has 12 residues. CDR1 and CDR2 (germline): SEHNR, FQNEAQ (reference sequence). V shed 1 base and J shed 5 bases, with 6 bases lying between them. This CDR3 reads CASSLGQNEQYF. In DNA, the CDR3 is TGTGCCAGCAGCTTAGGGCAGAACGAGCAGTACTTC.

The chain recombines TRBV9 with TRBJ2-4, with 12 positions matching TRBD2. J lost 4 bases, V lost 2 bases, and 1 base had no gene match. Germline V gene data show CDR1 as SGDLS and CDR2 as YYNGEE. CDR3 size: 15 residues. CDR3 in amino acids: CASSVGTSGKNIQYF. DNA of the CDR3: TGTGCCAGCAGCGTTGGGACTAGCGGGAAAAACATTCAGTACTTC.

This chain links TRBV13 with TRBJ2-1; TRBD1 is a possible D gene (6 bases). Germline V CDR1 and CDR2: PRHDT, FYEKMQ (reference sequence). V shed 2 bases and J shed 2 bases, with 13 bases lying between them. The CDR3 totals 16 residues. CDR3 nucleotide sequence: TGTGCCAGCAGCTTATGGGGGACATTTACCTACAATGAGCAGTTCTTC. Translated, it gives CASSLWGTFTYNEQFF.

The CDR3 region is CASSLLGGSNQPQHF. CDR3 sequence (DNA): TGTGCCAGCAGCTTGCTGGGCGGGAGCAATCAGCCCCAGCATTTT. The J gene is TRBJ1-5, the V gene TRBV5-5; D not resolved. The CDR3 runs 15 residues. Germline loops: CDR1 SGHKS, CDR2 YYEKEE (reference sequence). V lost 1 base and J 1 base, leaving 9 bases between the germline ends.

The rearrangement joins TRBV28 to TRBJ1-1; 7 bases fit TRBD1. The CDR3 has 15 residues. The V and J ends lost 5 bases and 0 bases, in that order; junction bases with no gene match: 6. Germline CDR1 and CDR2: MDHEN and SYDVKM. The CDR3 reads CASSLPGQLNTEAFF. As DNA, the CDR3 is TGTGCCAGCAGTCTGCCGGGACAGTTGAACACTGAAGCTTTCTTT.

This chain links TRBV9 with TRBJ1-5, with D hard to call. Germline V lookup: CDR1 SGDLS, CDR2 YYNGEE. The CDR3 covers 14 residues. V lost 0 bases, J lost 3 bases, and 7 bases lay in between. The CDR3 DNA sequence: TGTGCCAGCAGCGTAGACGCTTTCAATCAGCCCCAGCATTTT. This codes for CASSVDAFNQPQHF.

The chain combines TRBV27 with TRBJ2-1, with 11 bases matching TRBD2. Germline V gene sequence: CDR1 MNHEY, CDR2 SMNVEV (reference sequence). This CDR3 is 18 amino acids long. With 6 bases clipped from V and 8 bases from J, the junction kept 18 bases outside the gene matches. The CDR3 reads CASSRTPTVAGGLDEQFF. CDR3 bases: TGTGCCAGCAGCCGTACCCCCACTGTAGCGGGAGGGCTCGATGAGCAGTTCTTC.

V gene TRBV5-6 combines with J gene TRBJ1-1; D is perhaps TRBD1 (5 bases). Germline V CDR1 and CDR2: SGHDT, YYEEEE. This CDR3 spans 12 amino acids. The V end lost 4 bases, the J end lost 10 bases, and 14 bases lay between the germline ends. The CDR3 nucleotides read TGTGCCAGCAGCCCCCGGGGGTCGGGAGCTTTCTTT. It translates to CASSPRGSGAFF.

The chain joins TRBV9 to TRBJ1-4, with TRBD1 as a possible D gene (6 bases). V lost 2 bases and J 3 bases, leaving 8 bases between the germline ends. In germline, CDR1 is SGDLS, CDR2 YYNGEE. This CDR3 spans 14 amino acids. The CDR3 DNA sequence: TGTGCCAGCAGCGTGAGGGGGTCTAATGAAAAACTGTTTTTT. This encodes CASSVRGSNEKLFF.